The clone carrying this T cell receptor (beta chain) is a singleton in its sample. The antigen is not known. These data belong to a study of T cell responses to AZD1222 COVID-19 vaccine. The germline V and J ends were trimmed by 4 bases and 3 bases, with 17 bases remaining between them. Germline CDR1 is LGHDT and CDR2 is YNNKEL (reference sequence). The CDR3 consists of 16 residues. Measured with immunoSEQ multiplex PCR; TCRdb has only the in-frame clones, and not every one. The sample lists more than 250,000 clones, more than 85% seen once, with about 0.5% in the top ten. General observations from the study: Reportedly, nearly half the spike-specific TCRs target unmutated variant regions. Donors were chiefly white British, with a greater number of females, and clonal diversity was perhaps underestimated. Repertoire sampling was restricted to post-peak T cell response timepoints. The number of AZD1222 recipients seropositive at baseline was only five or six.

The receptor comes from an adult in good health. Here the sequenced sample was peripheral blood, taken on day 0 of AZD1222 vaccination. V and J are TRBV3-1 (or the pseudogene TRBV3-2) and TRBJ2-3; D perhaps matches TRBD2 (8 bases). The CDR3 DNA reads TGTGCCAGCAGCCCTACGACAGGGACTAGGACAGATACGCAGTATTTT. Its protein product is CASSPTTGTRTDTQYF.